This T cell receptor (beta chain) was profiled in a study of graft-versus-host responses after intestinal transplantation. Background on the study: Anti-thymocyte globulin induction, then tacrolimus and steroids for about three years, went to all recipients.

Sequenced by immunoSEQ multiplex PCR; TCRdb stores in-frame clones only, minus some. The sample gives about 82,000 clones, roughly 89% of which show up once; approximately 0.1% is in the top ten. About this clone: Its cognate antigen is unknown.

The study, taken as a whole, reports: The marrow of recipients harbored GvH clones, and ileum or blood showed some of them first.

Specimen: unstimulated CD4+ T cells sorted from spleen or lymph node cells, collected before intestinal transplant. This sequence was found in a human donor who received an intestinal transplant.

This CDR3 is CASSPGGTDTEAFF. The CDR3 DNA is TGCGCCAGCAGCCCCGGGGGTACGGACACTGAAGCTTTCTTT. The genes are TRBV5-1 and TRBJ1-1; TRBD1 might be the D (5 bases). The germline V and J ends were trimmed by 4 bases and 3 bases, with 13 bases remaining between them. Germline CDR1 reads SGHRS; CDR2 reads YFSETQ. The CDR3 contains 14 residues.